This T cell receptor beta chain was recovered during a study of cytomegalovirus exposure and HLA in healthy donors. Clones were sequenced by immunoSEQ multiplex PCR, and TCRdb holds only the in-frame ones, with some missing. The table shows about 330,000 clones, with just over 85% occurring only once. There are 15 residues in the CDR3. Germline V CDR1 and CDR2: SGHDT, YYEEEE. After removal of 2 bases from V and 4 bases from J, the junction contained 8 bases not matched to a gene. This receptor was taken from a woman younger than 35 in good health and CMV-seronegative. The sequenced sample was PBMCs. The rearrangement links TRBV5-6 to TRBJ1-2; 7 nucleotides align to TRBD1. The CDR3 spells CASSFPGQKAYGYTF. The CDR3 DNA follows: TGTGCCAGCAGCTTTCCGGGACAGAAAGCCTATGGCTACACCTTC.